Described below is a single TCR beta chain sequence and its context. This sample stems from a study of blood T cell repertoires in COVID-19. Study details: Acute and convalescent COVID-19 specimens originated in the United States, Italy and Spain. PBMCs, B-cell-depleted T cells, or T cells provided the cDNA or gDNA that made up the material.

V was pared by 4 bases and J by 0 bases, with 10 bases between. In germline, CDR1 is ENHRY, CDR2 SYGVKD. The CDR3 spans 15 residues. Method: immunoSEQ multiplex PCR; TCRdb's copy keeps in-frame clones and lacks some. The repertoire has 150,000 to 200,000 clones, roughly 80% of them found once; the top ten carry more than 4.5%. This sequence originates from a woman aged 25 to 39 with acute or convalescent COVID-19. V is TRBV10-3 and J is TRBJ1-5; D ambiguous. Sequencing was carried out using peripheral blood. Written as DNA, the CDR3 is TGTGCCATCAGTGTTTCCGGGGATAGCAATCAGCCCCAGCATTTT. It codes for CAISVSGDSNQPQHF.